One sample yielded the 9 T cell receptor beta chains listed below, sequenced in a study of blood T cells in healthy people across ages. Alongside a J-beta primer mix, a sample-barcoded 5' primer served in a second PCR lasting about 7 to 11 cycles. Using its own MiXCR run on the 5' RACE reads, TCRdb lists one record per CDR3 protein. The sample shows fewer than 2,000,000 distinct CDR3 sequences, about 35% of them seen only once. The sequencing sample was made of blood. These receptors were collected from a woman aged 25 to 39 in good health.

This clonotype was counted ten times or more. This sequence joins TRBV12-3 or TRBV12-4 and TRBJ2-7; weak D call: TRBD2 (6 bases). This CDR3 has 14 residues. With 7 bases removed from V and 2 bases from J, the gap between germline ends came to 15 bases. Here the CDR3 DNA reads TGTGCCAGCACCTCTAGTGGAGGGCCCTACGAGCAGTACTTC. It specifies CASTSSGGPYEQYF.

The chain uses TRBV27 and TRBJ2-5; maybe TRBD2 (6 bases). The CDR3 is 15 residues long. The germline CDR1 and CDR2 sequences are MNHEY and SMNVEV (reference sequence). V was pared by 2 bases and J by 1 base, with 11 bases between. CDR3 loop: CASSLALASQETQYF. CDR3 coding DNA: TGTGCCAGCAGTTTAGCGCTAGCGAGCCAAGAGACCCAGTACTTC.

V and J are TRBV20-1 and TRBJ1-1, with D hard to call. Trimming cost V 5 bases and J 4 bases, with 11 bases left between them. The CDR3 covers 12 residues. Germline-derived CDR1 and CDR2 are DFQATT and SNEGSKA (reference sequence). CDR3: CSARPWGTEAFF. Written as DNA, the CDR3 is TGCAGTGCTCGCCCCTGGGGCACTGAAGCTTTCTTT.

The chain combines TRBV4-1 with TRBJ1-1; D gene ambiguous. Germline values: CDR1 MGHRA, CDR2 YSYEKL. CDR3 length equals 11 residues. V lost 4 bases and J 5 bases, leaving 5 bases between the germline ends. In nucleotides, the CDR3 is TGCGCCAGCAGCCGGCAGACTGAAGCTTTCTTT. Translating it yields CASSRQTEAFF.

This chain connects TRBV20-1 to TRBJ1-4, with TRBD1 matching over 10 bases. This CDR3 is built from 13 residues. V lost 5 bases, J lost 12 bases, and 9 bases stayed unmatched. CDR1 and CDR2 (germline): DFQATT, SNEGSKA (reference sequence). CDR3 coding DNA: TGCAGTGCTTCCGGGACAGGGGTCGGGGAACTGTTTTTT. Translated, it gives CSASGTGVGELFF.

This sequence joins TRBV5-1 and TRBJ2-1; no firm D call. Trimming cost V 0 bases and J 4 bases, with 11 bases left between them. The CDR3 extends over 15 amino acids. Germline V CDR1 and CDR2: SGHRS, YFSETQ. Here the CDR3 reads CASSLVAALYNEQFF. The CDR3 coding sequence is TGCGCCAGCAGCTTGGTGGCGGCACTGTACAATGAGCAGTTCTTC.

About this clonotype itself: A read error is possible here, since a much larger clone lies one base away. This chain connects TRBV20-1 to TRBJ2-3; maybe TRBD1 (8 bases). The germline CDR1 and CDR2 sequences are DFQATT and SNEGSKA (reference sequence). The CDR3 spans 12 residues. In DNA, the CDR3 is TGCAGCCTACAGGGGGGGACAGATACGCAGTATTTT. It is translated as CSLQGGTDTQYF.

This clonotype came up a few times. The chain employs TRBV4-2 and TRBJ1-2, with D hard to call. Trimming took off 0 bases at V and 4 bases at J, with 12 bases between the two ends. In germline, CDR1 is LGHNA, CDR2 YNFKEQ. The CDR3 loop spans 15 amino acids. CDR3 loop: CASSQDLQPFYGYTF. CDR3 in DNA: TGTGCCAGCAGCCAAGATTTACAACCTTTCTATGGCTACACCTTC.

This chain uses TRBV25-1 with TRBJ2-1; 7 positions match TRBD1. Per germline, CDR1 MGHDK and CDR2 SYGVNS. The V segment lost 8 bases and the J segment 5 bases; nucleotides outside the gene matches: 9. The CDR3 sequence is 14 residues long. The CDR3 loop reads CASGYTGVDNEQFF. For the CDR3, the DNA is TGTGCCAGCGGTTACACAGGGGTGGACAATGAGCAGTTCTTC.